This entry is about one T cell receptor beta chain. Its antigen is unknown. CD45RO-negative, CCR7-selected cells formed the naive CD8 fraction, which excluded terminally differentiated effector memory CD45RA+ cells. Free of recent acute infections or vaccinations, the donors were healthy HIV-negative adults. Caucasian adults living in Nashville, Tennessee, provided all samples. The assay was immunoSEQ multiplex PCR, and TCRdb's table has in-frame clones only and misses some. The sample has 2 million to 2.5 million clones, about 94% seen once; the top ten hold roughly 1.1%. These data belong to a study of shared clonotypes between healthy human individuals. Study-level points and caveats: Sampling was confined to blood; repertoires within tissues likely differ. Clonotype sharing across donors was expected to vary with sequencing depth.

The V end was cut by 4 bases, the J end by 1 base, with 8 bases between. The CDR3 totals 13 residues. Germline V gives CDR1 SGHRS, CDR2 YFSETQ. V gene TRBV5-1 combines with J gene TRBJ1-1, with D uncertain. Input material: naive CD8+ T cells sorted from blood. This receptor was identified in a man aged 18-30 years in good health. CDR3 sequence: CASSELRNTEAFF. The DNA of the CDR3 is TGCGCCAGCAGCGAGCTCCGGAACACTGAAGCTTTCTTT.